A selection of T cell receptor beta chains follows, all from one sample in a study of blood T cell repertoires in COVID-19. Repertoires were generated with immunoSEQ multiplex PCR, while TCRdb's copy carries only in-frame clones and drops some. The sample records tens of thousands of clones, 65% to 85% being singletons. The sequencing input was peripheral blood. The receptors originated from a man between 65 and 85 years old with COVID-19, enrolled during active disease. CDR3s include the opening cysteine and the closing phenylalanine or tryptophan. The D gene is left open where the match is weak. Some rows have no size entry. The others give once, few or many, or a class for an expanded clone.

TRBV7-2,TRBD2,TRBJ2-3,once,TGTGCCAGCACCTTATCCGAGACTAGCGGGAGTCGGGATACGCAGTATTTT,CASTLSETSGSRDTQYF
TRBV6-5,-,TRBJ2-5,-,TGTGCCAGCAGTTACTCTCTAGGGGTCAAAGAGACCCAGTACTTC,CASSYSLGVKETQYF
TRBV5-1,TRBD1,TRBJ1-2,-,TGCGCCAGCAGCGTGGGACAGGGGGCGGGCGGCTACACCTTC,CASSVGQGAGGYTF
TRBV12-2,-,TRBJ1-1,few,TGTGCAAGTCGCCGAACCTCCGGAGGGGCAAGAAACACTGAAGCTTTCTTT,CASRRTSGGARNTEAFF
TRBV7-2,TRBD1,TRBJ2-3,-,TGTGCCAGCAGCTTTGACAGGGTCACAGATACGCAGTATTTT,CASSFDRVTDTQYF
TRBV4-3,TRBD1,TRBJ2-7,few,TGCGCCAGCAGCCAAGCAGACAGGGTGGGCGAGCAGTACTTC,CASSQADRVGEQYF
TRBV24-1,-,TRBJ2-2,-,TGTGCCACCAGTGGGACCCTGGGGCTCTACACCGGGGAGCTGTTTTTT,CATSGTLGLYTGELFF
TRBV5-8,TRBD1,TRBJ1-2,few,TGTGCCAGCAGCTTGGAGGGGGCGCGTGGCTACACCTTC,CASSLEGARGYTF
TRBV5-6,-,TRBJ1-5,-,TGTGCCAGCAGCTGGGGGGTAGGACAGCCCCAGCATTTT,CASSWGVGQPQHF
TRBV20-1,-,TRBJ1-5,-,TGCAGTGCGAGTCCCCGGACAGATAGCAATCAGCCCCAGCATTTT,CSASPRTDSNQPQHF
TRBV18,-,TRBJ2-5,-,TGTGCCAGCTCACCGTCGGGAGAGACCCAGTACTTC,CASSPSGETQYF
TRBV21-1,-,TRBJ2-7,-,TGTGCCAGCAGCAAAGAGGAGAATTCCTACGAGCAGTACTTC,CASSKEENSYEQYF
TRBV7-2,-,TRBJ1-1,-,TGTGCCAGCAGCTTTTCGGTTTCCGGCACTGAAGCTTTCTTT,CASSFSVSGTEAFF
TRBV18,TRBD2,TRBJ2-1,-,TGTGCCAGCTCACGACAAAGCGGGAGAGGATACAATGAGCAGTTCTTC,CASSRQSGRGYNEQFF
TRBV4-3,-,TRBJ1-2,-,TGCGCCAGCAGCCAAGCGACAGCCCGGGCTAACTATGGCTACACCTTC,CASSQATARANYGYTF
TRBV4-3,TRBD1,TRBJ1-2,-,TGCGCCAGCAGCCCCCGAGGGAGACAGGGGTTGAACTATGGCTACACCTTC,CASSPRGRQGLNYGYTF
TRBV19,-,TRBJ1-5,once,TGTGCCAGTATTGGGGGGATCGGCCTCGGGAGCAATCAGCCCCAGCATTTT,CASIGGIGLGSNQPQHF
TRBV25-1,-,TRBJ1-2,-,TGTGCCAGCAGTGAGCCACAGGTCTTTGAATCGGATGGCTACACCTTC,CASSEPQVFESDGYTF
TRBV28,TRBD1,TRBJ2-7,-,TGTGCCAGCAGTGGCACCGGGACAGCCCTCTACGAGCAGTACTTC,CASSGTGTALYEQYF
TRBV7-9,-,TRBJ2-1,-,TGTGCCAGCAGCTCTACTACCCAACGATACAATGAGCAGTTCTTC,CASSSTTQRYNEQFF
TRBV28,TRBD2,TRBJ2-7,-,TGTGCCAGCAGTTTCCGACTAGCGGGAGGGGCCCCCTACGAGCAGTACTTC,CASSFRLAGGAPYEQYF
TRBV7-2,TRBD1,TRBJ1-2,-,TGTGCCAGCAGCTTAGCGCAGACAGGGGGAAATGGCTACACCTTC,CASSLAQTGGNGYTF
TRBV5-4,-,TRBJ2-2,-,TGTGCCAGCAGCCGGGAGGCGGGACAGGAAGGCGCCGGGGAGCTGTTTTTT,CASSREAGQEGAGELFF
TRBV9,TRBD2,TRBJ2-1,-,TGTGCCAGCAGCCCACTAGGGGCTAGCGGCTCCTACAATGAGCAGTTCTTC,CASSPLGASGSYNEQFF
TRBV5-1,TRBD1,TRBJ2-7,-,TGCGCCAGCAGCTTGGCGAGAGGACAGGGGGCGGGCGTGGAGTACTTC,CASSLARGQGAGVEYF
TRBV4-1,TRBD1,TRBJ2-7,-,TGCGCCAGCAGCCAAGCGACAGGGGGGACCTCCTACGAGCAGTACTTC,CASSQATGGTSYEQYF
TRBV7-9,-,TRBJ2-1,-,TGTGCCAGCAGCTTACTAGGCAACGTAGGTGAGCAGTTCTTC,CASSLLGNVGEQFF
TRBV29-1,-,TRBJ2-7,-,TGCAGCGTTGAAGGGCCAGCGACGAGCGAGCAGTACTTC,CSVEGPATSEQYF
TRBV7-3,-,TRBJ2-1,-,TGTGCCAGCAGCTTAACGAAGGGGAATGAGCAGTTCTTC,CASSLTKGNEQFF
TRBV7-2,-,TRBJ2-1,few,TGTGCCAGCAGCTCGCCCTTAGCGAAAGTTTCCAACAATGAGCAGTTCTTC,CASSSPLAKVSNNEQFF
TRBV5-1,TRBD1,TRBJ2-3,-,TGCGCCAGCAAACCGGGACAGGTGGGAGATACGCAGTATTTT,CASKPGQVGDTQYF
TRBV28,-,TRBJ2-7,-,TGTGCCAGCAGTATACAGGGCTCCTACGAGCAGTACTTC,CASSIQGSYEQYF
TRBV5-1,-,TRBJ1-6,few,TGCGCCAGCAGCTTGGCCGCGAATTCACCCCTCCACTTT,CASSLAANSPLHF
TRBV7-2,TRBD1,TRBJ2-4,-,TGTGCCAGCAGCAACACAGACAGGGTTGAGTACTTC,CASSNTDRVEYF
TRBV28,TRBD2,TRBJ2-2,-,TGTGCCAGCAGTTTTCCCCCTAGCGGGGTTAACACCGGGGAGCTGTTTTTT,CASSFPPSGVNTGELFF
TRBV28,-,TRBJ1-2,-,TGTGCCACGATTGGGGGCGGCTATGGCTACACCTTC,CATIGGGYGYTF
TRBV9,TRBD2,TRBJ2-7,-,TGTGCCAGCAGCGTACACCCAGCGGGAGGGCCATACGAGCAGTACTTC,CASSVHPAGGPYEQYF
TRBV19,-,TRBJ2-2,-,TGTGCCAGTAGTGGCCGCACAGGGAGTGCCATGGCCGGGGAGCTGTTTTTT,CASSGRTGSAMAGELFF
TRBV5-1,-,TRBJ1-1,-,TGCGCCAGCAGCCCCCTTCTAGACACTGAAGCTTTCTTT,CASSPLLDTEAFF
TRBV28,-,TRBJ1-2,-,TGTGCCAGCAGTTTATGGGCCGACTATGGCTACACCTTC,CASSLWADYGYTF
TRBV5-1,TRBD1,TRBJ1-5,-,TGCGCCAGCAGCGGCGGGACAGGAGATCAGCCCCAGCATTTT,CASSGGTGDQPQHF
TRBV19,-,TRBJ1-2,-,TGTGCCAGTAGTGACCTGGAGGCCTATGGCTACACCTTC,CASSDLEAYGYTF
TRBV7-8,TRBD1,TRBJ1-2,few,TGTGCCAGCAGCTTAATGGGACAGGGTTTGCGCGGCTACACCTTC,CASSLMGQGLRGYTF
TRBV28,-,TRBJ1-2,-,TGTGCCAGCAGTTCGGGGGAAGCCTATGGCTACACCTTC,CASSSGEAYGYTF
TRBV5-4,TRBD1,TRBJ2-7,-,TGTGCCAGCAGAGGAGGACAGGGGAAACCCTACGAGCAGTACTTC,CASRGGQGKPYEQYF